The following is a T cell receptor beta chain sequence with its context. This entry is derived from a study of regulatory T cells in long-lasting Graves disease. Noted time point: newly diagnosed GD, antithyroid drugs for less than 3 months. Following extraction of RNA from PBMCs, that RNA was used to make the TCR library. TCR beta libraries were built with iRepertoire HTBI primers and Arm-PCR of CDR3 regions. TCRdb fed the multiplex PCR reads into MiXCR, producing one record per CDR3 protein. The sample has around 500,000 distinct CDR3 sequences, approximately 15% seen once. The sample was also linked to a second study, of T cells in Graves' hyperthyroidism and ophthalmopathy. As reported in that work: With the HTBI primer set, the TCR CDR3 went through a first round of RT-PCR.

This TCR was sampled from a man aged 30 to 45 with Graves disease. The sequencing here drew on peripheral blood mononuclear cells (PBMCs), taken at new diagnosis, from a patient treated with antithyroid drugs.

CDR3 sequence: CATVSLQGRDTGELFF. CDR3 bases: TGTGCCACCGTTTCCCTGCAGGGTAGGGACACCGGGGAGCTGTTTTTT. V gene TRBV10-3 combines with J gene TRBJ2-2, with D possibly being TRBD1 (5 bases). Germline CDR1 and CDR2: ENHRY and SYGVKD. The length of the CDR3 is 16 residues. The V and J ends lost 10 bases and 3 bases respectively, with 21 bases between them.